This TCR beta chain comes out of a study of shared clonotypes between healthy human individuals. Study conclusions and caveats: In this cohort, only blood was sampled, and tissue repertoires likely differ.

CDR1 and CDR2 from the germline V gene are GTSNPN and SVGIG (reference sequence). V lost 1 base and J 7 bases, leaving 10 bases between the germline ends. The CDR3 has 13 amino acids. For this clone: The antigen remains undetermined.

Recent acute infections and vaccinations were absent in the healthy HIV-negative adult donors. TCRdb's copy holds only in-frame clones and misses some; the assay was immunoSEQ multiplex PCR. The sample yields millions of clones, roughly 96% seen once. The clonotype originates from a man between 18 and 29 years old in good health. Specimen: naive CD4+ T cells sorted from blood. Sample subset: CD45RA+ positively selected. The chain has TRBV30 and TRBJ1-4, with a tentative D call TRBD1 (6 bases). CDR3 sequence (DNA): TGTGCCTGGAGTGGGGGGGCATCTGAAAAACTGTTTTTT. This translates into CAWSGGASEKLFF. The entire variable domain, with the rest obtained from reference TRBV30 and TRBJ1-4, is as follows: SQTIHQWPATLVQPVGSPLSLECTVEGTSNPNLYWYRQAAGRGLQLLFYSVGIGQISSEVPQNLSASRPQDRQFILSSKKLLLSDSGFYLCAWSGGASEKLFFGSGTQLSVL.